This T cell receptor beta chain stems from a study of hypomethylating agent response in myelodysplastic syndrome. Findings and limits, study-wide: Possible novel MDS antigen recognition by shared GLIPH2 clusters needs experimental validation.

With regard to this clone: Its antigen is undetermined.

The germline V gene encodes CDR1 SGHNT and CDR2 YENEEA. The CDR3 loop spans 11 amino acids. Trimming shortened V by 6 bases and J by 12 bases, and 12 bases separated the two germline ends. Each sample had 350 to 400 ng DNA, as two 200 ng replicates, at survey resolution. Using immunoSEQ multiplex PCR, the repertoire was profiled, and TCRdb retains in-frame clones only, with some absent. The data hold thousands of clones, with roughly 80% observed a single time. The chain is built from TRBV11-3 and TRBJ2-1; D is uncertain. This sequence was found in a human donor with myelodysplastic syndrome. The material sequenced was bone marrow, taken before or after starting hypomethylating agent treatment for myelodysplastic syndrome (not recorded which). The CDR3 here is CASSGKLGQFF. The CDR3 DNA is TGTGCCAGCAGTGGGAAGCTGGGGCAGTTCTTC.